The entry that follows covers one TCR beta chain sequence. This sample was included in a study of blood T cell repertoires in COVID-19. In the study overall: COVID-19 samples from acute and convalescent phases originated in the United States, Italy and Spain. Nucleic acid was either cDNA or gDNA, and it came from T cells, B-cell-depleted T cells, or PBMCs.

The V and J ends lost 2 bases and 5 bases respectively, with 14 bases between them. This CDR3 comprises 15 residues. The germline V gene encodes CDR1 SGHRS and CDR2 YFSETQ. Participants were placed into cohorts based on the clinical history they reported. In the authors' workflow: The authors estimated nucleated cell counts from reference gene primer amplification. This table comes from immunoSEQ multiplex PCR, and its TCRdb copy is limited to in-frame clones, with some not included. The V and J calls and clone size were taken over from that table, and D and trimming were inferred from the DNA. The table records about 280,000 clones, roughly four fifths of them present only once.

The clonotype comes from a man aged 35 to 55 who had been exposed to COVID-19. The chain has TRBV5-1 and TRBJ1-5; TRBD1 might be the D (6 bases). Sample: PBMCs or T cells enriched from blood (not recorded which). The DNA of the CDR3 is TGCGCCAGCAGCTTCCGGGGGGGGCCGGATCAGCCCCAGCATTTT. Translating it yields CASSFRGGPDQPQHF.